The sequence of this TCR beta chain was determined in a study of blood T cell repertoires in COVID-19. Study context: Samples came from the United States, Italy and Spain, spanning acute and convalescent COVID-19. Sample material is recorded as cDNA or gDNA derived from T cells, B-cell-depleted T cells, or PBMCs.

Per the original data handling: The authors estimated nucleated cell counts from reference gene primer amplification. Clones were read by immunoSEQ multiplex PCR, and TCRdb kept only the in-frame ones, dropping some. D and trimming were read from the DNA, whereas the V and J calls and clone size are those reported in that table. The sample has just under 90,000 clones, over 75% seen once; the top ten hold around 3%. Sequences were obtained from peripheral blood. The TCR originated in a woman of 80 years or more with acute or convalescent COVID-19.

The CDR3 DNA sequence: TGTGCCAGCTCACCCACAGGGGTCACTGAAGCTTTCTTT. Protein product: CASSPTGVTEAFF. V and J are TRBV18 and TRBJ1-1, with TRBD1 matching 7 bases. V gave up 3 bases and J gave up 4 bases; unmatched junction bases: 2. The CDR3 is made up of 13 amino acids. In germline, CDR1 is KGHSH, CDR2 LQKENI. Supplemented by reference TRBV18 and TRBJ1-1, the full variable domain reads NAGVMQNPRHLVRRRGQEARLRCSPMKGHSHVYWYRQLPEEGLKFMVYLQKENIIDESGMPKERFSAEFPKEGPSILRIQQVVRGDSAAYFCASSPTGVTEAFFGQGTRLTVV.